This T cell receptor (beta chain) was sequenced for a study of shared clonotypes between healthy human individuals. Study in general: CD4 naive and CD4 memory each took three plates per donor, while CD8 naive took two and CD8 memory one.

The assay ran at deep level. Per the original methods: ImmunoSEQ yielded junction-only sequences lacking quality scores, so filtering differed. The method was immunoSEQ multiplex PCR; TCRdb's version includes in-frame clones alone and lacks a portion of them. Clone size and V and J calls were adopted from that table, with D and trimming inferred from the DNA. The data contain some 2.1 million clones, 80% to 95% of them seen just once; the ten biggest clones take up about 1.7%. V trimming: 3 bases; J trimming: 0 bases; junction bases outside the gene matches: 8. From germline, CDR1 is SNHLY and CDR2 FYNNEI. The CDR3 runs 16 residues. CD45RO-negative CD8 cells positively selected for CCR7 made up the naive population, which excluded terminally differentiated effector memory CD45RA+ cells.

What was sequenced was naive CD8+ T cells from PBMCs. This receptor was taken from a man between 18 and 29 years old in good health. Some clones in this sample may be carry-over from other donors' samples. V and J are TRBV2 and TRBJ2-7, with 7 bases fitting TRBD2. The CDR3 loop is CASSDKASGFSYEQYF. Written as DNA, the CDR3 is TGTGCCAGCAGTGATAAAGCTAGCGGTTTCTCCTACGAGCAGTACTTC.